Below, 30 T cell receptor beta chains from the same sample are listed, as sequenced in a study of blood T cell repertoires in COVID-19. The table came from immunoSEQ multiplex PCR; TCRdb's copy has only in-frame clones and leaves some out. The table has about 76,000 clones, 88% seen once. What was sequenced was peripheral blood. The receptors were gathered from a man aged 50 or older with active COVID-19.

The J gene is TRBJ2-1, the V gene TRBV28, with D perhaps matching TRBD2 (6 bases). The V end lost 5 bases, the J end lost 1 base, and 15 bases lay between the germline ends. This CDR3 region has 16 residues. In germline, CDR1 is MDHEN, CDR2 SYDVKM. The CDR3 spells CASSPPPGASYNEQFF. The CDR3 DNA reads TGTGCCAGCAGTCCCCCCCCGGGAGCGTCCTACAATGAGCAGTTCTTC.

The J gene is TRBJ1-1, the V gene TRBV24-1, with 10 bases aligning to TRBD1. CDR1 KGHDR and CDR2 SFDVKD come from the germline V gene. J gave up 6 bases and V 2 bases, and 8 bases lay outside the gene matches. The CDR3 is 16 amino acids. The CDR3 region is CATSDSGQGVYAEAFF. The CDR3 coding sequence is TGTGCCACCAGTGATTCCGGACAGGGGGTCTACGCTGAAGCTTTCTTT.

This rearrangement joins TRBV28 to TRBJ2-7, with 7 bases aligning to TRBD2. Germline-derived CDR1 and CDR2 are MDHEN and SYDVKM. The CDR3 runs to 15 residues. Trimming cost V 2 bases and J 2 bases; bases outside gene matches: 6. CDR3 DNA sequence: TGTGCCAGCAGTTTAGATGGCGGGGGACCCTACGAGCAGTACTTC. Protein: CASSLDGGGPYEQYF.

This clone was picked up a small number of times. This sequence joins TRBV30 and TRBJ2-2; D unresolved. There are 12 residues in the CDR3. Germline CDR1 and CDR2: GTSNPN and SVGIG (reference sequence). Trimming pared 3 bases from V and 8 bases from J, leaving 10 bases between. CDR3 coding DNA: TGTGCCTGGAGCCCCCTAATTGGGGAGCTGTTTTTT. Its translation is CAWSPLIGELFF.

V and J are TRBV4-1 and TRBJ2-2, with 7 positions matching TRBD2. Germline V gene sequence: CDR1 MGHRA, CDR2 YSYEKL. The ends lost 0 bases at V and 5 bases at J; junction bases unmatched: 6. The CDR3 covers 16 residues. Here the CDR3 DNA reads TGCGCCAGCAGCCAAGACCCAGCCGGGAGGACCGGGGAGCTGTTTTTT. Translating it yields CASSQDPAGRTGELFF.

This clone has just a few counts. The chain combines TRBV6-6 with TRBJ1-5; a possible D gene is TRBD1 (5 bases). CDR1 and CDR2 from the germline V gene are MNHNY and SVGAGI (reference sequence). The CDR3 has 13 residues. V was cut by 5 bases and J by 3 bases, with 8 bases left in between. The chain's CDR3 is CASSAGPNQPQHF. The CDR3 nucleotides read TGTGCCAGCAGTGCGGGGCCCAATCAGCCCCAGCATTTT.

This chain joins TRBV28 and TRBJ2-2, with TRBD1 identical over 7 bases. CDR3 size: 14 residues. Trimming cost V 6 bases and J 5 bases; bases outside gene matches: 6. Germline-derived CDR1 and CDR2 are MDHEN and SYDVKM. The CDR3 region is CASSQTGSTGELFF. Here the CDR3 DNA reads TGTGCCAGCAGCCAGACAGGGAGTACCGGGGAGCTGTTTTTT. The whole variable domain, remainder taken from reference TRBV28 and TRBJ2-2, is DVKVTQSSRYLVKRTGEKVFLECVQDMDHENMFWYRQDPGLGLRLIYFSYDVKMKEKGDIPEGYSVSREKKERFSLILESASTNQTSMYLCASSQTGSTGELFFGEGSRLTVL.

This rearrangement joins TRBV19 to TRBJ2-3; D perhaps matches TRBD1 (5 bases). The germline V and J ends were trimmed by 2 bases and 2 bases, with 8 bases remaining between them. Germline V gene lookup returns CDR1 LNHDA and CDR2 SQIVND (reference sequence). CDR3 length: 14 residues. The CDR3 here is CASSIRQNTDTQYF. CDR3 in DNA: TGTGCCAGTAGTATAAGACAGAACACAGATACGCAGTATTTT.

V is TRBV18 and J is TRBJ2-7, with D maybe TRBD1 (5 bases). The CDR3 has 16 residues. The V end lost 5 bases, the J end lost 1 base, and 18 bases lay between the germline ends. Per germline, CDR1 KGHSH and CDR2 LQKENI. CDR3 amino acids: CASSLLLDRPSYEQYF. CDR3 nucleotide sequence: TGTGCCAGCTCATTACTCCTAGACAGACCGTCCTACGAGCAGTACTTC. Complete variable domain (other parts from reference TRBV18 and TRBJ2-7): NAGVMQNPRHLVRRRGQEARLRCSPMKGHSHVYWYRQLPEEGLKFMVYLQKENIIDESGMPKERFSAEFPKEGPSILRIQQVVRGDSAAYFCASSLLLDRPSYEQYFGPGTRLTVT.

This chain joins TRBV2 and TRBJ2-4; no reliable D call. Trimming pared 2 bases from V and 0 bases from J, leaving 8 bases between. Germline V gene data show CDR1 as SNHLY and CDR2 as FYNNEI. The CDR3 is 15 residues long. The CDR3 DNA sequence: TGTGCCAGCAGTGAACACTCCCAAGCCAAAAACATTCAGTACTTC. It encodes CASSEHSQAKNIQYF. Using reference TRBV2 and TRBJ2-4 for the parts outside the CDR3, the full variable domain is EPEVTQTPSHQVTQMGQEVILRCVPISNHLYFYWYRQILGQKVEFLVSFYNNEISEKSEIFDDQFSVERPDGSNFTLKIRSTKLEDSAMYFCASSEHSQAKNIQYFGAGTRLSVL.

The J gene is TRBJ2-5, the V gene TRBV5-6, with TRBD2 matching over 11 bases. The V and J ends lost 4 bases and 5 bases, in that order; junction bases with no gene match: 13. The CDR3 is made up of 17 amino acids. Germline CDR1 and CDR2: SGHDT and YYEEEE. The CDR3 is CASSPGLAVPRGETQYF. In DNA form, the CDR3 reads TGTGCCAGCAGCCCGGGACTAGCGGTCCCCCGTGGGGAGACCCAGTACTTC.

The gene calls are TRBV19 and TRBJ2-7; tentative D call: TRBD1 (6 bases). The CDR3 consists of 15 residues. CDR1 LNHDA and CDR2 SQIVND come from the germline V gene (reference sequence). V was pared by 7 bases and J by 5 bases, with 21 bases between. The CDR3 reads CASTQGYGWPDEQYF. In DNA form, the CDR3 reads TGTGCCAGTACCCAGGGGTATGGCTGGCCCGACGAGCAGTACTTC.

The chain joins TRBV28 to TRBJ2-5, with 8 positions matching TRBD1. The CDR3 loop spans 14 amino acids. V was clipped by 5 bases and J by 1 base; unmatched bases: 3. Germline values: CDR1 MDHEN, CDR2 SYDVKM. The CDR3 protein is CASSPQGAQETQYF. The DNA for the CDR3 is TGTGCCAGCAGTCCCCAGGGGGCCCAAGAGACCCAGTACTTC.

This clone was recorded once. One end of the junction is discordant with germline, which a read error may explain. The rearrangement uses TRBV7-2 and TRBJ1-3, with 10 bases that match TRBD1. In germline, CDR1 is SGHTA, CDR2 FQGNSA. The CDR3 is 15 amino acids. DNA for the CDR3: TGTGCCAGCAGCCTAGCCCCTGGACAGGGGGACACCATATATTTT. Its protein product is CASSLAPGQGDTIYF.

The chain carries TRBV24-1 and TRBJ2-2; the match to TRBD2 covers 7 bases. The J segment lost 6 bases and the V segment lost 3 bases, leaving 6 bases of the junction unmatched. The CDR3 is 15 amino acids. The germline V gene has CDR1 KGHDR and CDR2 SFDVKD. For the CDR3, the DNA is TGTGCCACCAGTGATGTCAGGGCGGGGGCCGGGGAGCTGTTTTTT. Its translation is CATSDVRAGAGELFF.

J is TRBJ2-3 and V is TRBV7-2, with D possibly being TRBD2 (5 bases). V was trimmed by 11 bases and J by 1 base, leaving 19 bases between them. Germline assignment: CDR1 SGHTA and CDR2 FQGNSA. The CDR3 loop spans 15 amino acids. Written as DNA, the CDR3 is TGTGCCTCGGCAAGGAGCGGCCTACGCACAGATACGCAGTATTTT. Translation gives CASARSGLRTDTQYF. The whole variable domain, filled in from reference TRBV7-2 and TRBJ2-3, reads GAGVSQSPSNKVTEKGKDVELRCDPISGHTALYWYRQSLGQGLEFLIYFQGNSAPDKSGLPSDRFSAERTGGSVSTLTIQRTQQEDSAVYLCASARSGLRTDTQYFGPGTRLTVL.

The CDR3 DNA sequence: TGTGCCAGCAGTCTCCACAGACAGGGTGGCTACGAGCAGTACTTC. This encodes CASSLHRQGGYEQYF. This rearrangement joins TRBV6-5 to TRBJ2-7, with TRBD1 matching over 7 bases. The CDR3 has 15 amino acids. Germline lookup yields CDR1 MNHEY and CDR2 SVGAGI. Trimming at V came to 5 bases and at J to 3 bases, leaving 10 bases not matched to a gene.

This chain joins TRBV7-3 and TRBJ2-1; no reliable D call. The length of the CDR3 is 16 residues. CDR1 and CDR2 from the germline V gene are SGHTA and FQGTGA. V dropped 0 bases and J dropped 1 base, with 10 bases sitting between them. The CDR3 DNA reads TGTGCCAGCAGCTTAACTAGCTACGCGTCCTACAATGAGCAGTTCTTC. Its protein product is CASSLTSYASYNEQFF.

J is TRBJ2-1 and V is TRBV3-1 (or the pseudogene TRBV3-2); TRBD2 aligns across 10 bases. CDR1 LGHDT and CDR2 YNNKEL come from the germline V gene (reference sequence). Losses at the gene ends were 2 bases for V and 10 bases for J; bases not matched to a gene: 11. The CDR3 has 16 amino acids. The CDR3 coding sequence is TGTGCCAGCAGCCAATTTCTAGCGGGAGCAGGTGGGGAGCAGTTCTTC. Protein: CASSQFLAGAGGEQFF.

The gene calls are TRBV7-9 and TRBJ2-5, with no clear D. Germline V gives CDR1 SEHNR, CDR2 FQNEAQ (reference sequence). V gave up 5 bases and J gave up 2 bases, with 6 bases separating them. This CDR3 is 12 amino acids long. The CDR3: CASSPHQETQYF. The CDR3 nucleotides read TGTGCCAGCAGCCCACATCAAGAGACCCAGTACTTC.

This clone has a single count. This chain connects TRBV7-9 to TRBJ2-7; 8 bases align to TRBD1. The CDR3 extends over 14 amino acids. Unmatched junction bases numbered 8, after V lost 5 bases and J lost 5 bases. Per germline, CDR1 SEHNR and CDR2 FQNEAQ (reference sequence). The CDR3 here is CASSLTGGMNEQYF. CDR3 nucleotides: TGTGCCAGCAGCCTAACAGGGGGAATGAACGAGCAGTACTTC. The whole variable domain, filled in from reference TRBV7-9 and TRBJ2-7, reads DTGVSQNPRHKITKRGQNVTFRCDPISEHNRLYWYRQTLGQGPEFLTYFQNEAQLEKSRLLSDRFSAERPKGSFSTLEIQRTEQGDSAMYLCASSLTGGMNEQYFGPGTRLTVT.

As DNA, the CDR3 is TGTGCCAGCAGTACCCGACAGGGGCGGCAGTTCTTC. Amino acid sequence: CASSTRQGRQFF. This chain uses TRBV6-2 or TRBV6-3 with TRBJ2-1, with 8 bases identical to TRBD1. Germline V CDR1 and CDR2: MNHEY, SVGEGT. V dropped 5 bases and J dropped 12; count of bases not matched to a gene: 6. This CDR3 is built from 12 residues.

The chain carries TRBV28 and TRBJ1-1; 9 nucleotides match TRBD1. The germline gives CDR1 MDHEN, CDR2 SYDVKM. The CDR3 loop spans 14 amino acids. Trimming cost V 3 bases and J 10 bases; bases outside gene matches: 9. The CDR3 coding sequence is TGTGCCAGCAGTTTTCAAGGACAGGGGAGAGTAGCTTTCTTT. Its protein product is CASSFQGQGRVAFF.

CDR3 region: CASSQVSGNYGYTF. As DNA, the CDR3 is TGTGCCAGCAGCCAAGTGTCAGGGAACTATGGCTACACCTTC. V is TRBV4-2 and J is TRBJ1-2; tentatively, D is TRBD1 (5 bases). The V end was cut by 1 base, the J end by 2 bases, with 8 bases between. Germline V CDR1 and CDR2: LGHNA, YNFKEQ. The CDR3 has 14 amino acids.

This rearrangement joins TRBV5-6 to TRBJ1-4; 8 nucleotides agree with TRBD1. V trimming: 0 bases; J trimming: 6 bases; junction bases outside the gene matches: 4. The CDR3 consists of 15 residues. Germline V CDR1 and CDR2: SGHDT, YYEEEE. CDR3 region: CASSLVDRDYEKLFF. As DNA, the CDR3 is TGTGCCAGCAGCTTGGTGGACAGGGACTATGAAAAACTGTTTTTT.

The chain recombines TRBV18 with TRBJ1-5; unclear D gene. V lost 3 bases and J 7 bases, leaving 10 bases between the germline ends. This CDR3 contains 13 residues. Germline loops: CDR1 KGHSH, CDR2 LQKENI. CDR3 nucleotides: TGTGCCAGCTCACCTGAGATGTCGCAGCCCCAGCATTTT. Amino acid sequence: CASSPEMSQPQHF.

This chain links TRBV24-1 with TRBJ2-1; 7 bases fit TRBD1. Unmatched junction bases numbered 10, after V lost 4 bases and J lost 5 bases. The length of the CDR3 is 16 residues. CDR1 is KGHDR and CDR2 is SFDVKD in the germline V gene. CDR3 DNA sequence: TGTGCCACCAGTGACCCCCGACAGGGCCCCAACAATGAGCAGTTCTTC. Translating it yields CATSDPRQGPNNEQFF.

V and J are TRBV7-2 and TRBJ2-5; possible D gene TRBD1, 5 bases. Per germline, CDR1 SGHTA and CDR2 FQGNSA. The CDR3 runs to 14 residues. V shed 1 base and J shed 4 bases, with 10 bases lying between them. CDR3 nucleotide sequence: TGTGCCAGCAGCTTAGGCAGGGCAGGAGAGACCCAGTACTTC. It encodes CASSLGRAGETQYF. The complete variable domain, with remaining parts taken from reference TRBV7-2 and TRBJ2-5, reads GAGVSQSPSNKVTEKGKDVELRCDPISGHTALYWYRQSLGQGLEFLIYFQGNSAPDKSGLPSDRFSAERTGGSVSTLTIQRTQQEDSAVYLCASSLGRAGETQYFGPGTRLLVL.

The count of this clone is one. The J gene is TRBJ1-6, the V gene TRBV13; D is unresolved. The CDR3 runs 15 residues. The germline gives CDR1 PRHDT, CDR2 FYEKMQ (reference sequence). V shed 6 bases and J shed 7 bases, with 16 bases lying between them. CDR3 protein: CASRQNRARNSPLHF. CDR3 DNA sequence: TGTGCCAGCAGGCAAAACAGAGCACGAAATTCACCCCTCCACTTT.

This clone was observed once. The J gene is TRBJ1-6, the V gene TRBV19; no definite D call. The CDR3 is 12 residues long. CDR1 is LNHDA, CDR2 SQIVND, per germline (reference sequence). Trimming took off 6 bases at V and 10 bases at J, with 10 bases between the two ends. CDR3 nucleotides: TGTGCCAGTAGGGACTCGAGGTCACCCCTCCACTTT. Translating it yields CASRDSRSPLHF.